Below, one T cell receptor (beta chain) is given with its context. Time point in this sample: patch test 1, 2 weeks after DPC sensitization. Treatment defined: therapeutic diphenylcyclopropenone sensitization with weekly scalp DPC. Unmatched junction bases numbered 14, after V lost 0 bases and J lost 1 base. The germline V gene encodes CDR1 MNHNY and CDR2 SVGAGI (reference sequence). This CDR3 comprises 20 residues. This sample was included in a study of human T cells and chemical hapten exposure. Each CDR3 protein gets one entry after TCRdb re-called the RACE reads with MiXCR. In the table there are roughly 180,000 distinct CDR3 sequences, approximately 20% of which are singletons.

This chain links TRBV6-6 with TRBJ1-5, with 8 bases lining up with TRBD1. The sequence was obtained from a woman between 50 and 59 years old with alopecia areata. Some clones in this sample may be carry-over from other donors' samples. Sequences were derived from whole blood, sampled in connection with sensitization to the hapten diphenylcyclopropenone (DPC). The CDR3 DNA is TGTGCCAGCAGTTACTCGGGTAGTCGGCAGGGGGCGCGCAGCAATCAGCCCCAGCATTTT. Translated: CASSYSGSRQGARSNQPQHF.